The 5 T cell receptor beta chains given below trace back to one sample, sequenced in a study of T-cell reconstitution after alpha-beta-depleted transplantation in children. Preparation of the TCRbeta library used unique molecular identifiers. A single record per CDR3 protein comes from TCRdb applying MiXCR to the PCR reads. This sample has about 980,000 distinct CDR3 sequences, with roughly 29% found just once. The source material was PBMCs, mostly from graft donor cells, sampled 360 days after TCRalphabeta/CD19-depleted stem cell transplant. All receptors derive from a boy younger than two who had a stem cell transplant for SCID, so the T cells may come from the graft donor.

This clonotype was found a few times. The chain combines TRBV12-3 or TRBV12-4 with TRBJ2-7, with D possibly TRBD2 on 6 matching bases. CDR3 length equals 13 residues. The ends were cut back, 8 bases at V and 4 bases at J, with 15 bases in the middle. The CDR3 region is CASALGGQYEQYF. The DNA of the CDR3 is TGTGCCAGCGCCCTAGGAGGGCAATACGAGCAGTACTTC.

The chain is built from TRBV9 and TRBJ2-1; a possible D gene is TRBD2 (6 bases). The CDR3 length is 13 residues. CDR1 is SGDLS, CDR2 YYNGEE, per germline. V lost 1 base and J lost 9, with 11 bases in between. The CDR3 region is CASSVFWRGEQFF. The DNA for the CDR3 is TGTGCCAGCAGCGTATTTTGGAGGGGTGAGCAGTTCTTC.

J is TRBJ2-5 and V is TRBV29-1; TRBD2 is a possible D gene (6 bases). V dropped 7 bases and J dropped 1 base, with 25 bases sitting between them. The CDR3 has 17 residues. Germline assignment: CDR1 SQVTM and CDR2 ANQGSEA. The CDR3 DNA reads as TGCAGCGCTTTCAGGGAGGTACGGACGATATCCCAAGAGACCCAGTACTTC. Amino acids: CSAFREVRTISQETQYF.

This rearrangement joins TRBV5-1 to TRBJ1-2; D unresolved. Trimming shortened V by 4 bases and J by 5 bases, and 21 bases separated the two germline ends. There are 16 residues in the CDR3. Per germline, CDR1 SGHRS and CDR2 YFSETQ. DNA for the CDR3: TGCGCCAGCAGCCCAGCATCATCAGCATGGCGATATGGCTACACCTTC. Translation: CASSPASSAWRYGYTF.

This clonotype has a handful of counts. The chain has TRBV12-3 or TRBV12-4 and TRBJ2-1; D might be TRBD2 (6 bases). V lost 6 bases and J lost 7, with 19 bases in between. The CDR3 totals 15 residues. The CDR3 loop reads CASSPDTSKWNEQFF. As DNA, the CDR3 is TGTGCCAGCAGCCCTGACACTAGCAAATGGAATGAGCAGTTCTTC.